The source of this T cell receptor (beta chain) is a study of shared clonotypes between healthy human individuals. Study-wide points: Rarefaction showed that sequencing of sorted subsets was incomplete (despite large depth).

Germline V gene data show CDR1 as KGHSH and CDR2 as LQKENI. V was clipped by 2 bases and J by 6 bases, with 11 bases between them. CDR3 length: 14 amino acids. Comment on this clone: Its antigen is unknown.

Generated by immunoSEQ multiplex PCR, the TCRdb table keeps only in-frame clones and is missing some. This sample has around 1,100,000 clones, with 60% to 85% found just once. The rearrangement uses TRBV18 and TRBJ2-1; D remains unclear. Sequenced: memory CD4+ T cells from PBMCs. Subset reported: CD45RA-negative fraction. The clonotype was recovered from a man younger than 35 in good health. Some clones in this sample may be carry-over from other donors' samples. CDR3 residues: CASSPGVPRNEQFF. CDR3 sequence (DNA): TGTGCCAGCTCACCAGGGGTCCCCCGCAATGAGCAGTTCTTC.